Shown below are 8 T cell receptor beta chains from a single sample sequenced in a study of human CD8 memory T cell subsets. UMI-labeled 5' RACE produced the TCR beta libraries. TCRdb re-called the 5' RACE reads; one entry per CDR3 protein, DNA not given. Its table records 3,000 to 4,500 distinct CDR3 sequences. Sequencing used CD8+ T cells from PBMCs. These TCRs come from a human donor in good health.

Judged by frequency, this clonotype is medium-sized (0.01 to 0.1%). The chain recombines TRBV7-4 with TRBJ1-5. Germline CDR1 SGHVT, CDR2 SQSDAQ. This CDR3 spans 14 amino acids. This CDR3 reads CASSPLGPVQPQHF.

This clonotype is labeled medium-sized based on frequency. The rearrangement uses TRBV7-9 and TRBJ1-1; without DNA, the TCRdb call of TRBD1 cannot be checked. Germline loops: CDR1 SEHNR, CDR2 FQNEAQ (reference sequence). The CDR3 spans 12 residues. The CDR3 region is CACGGGGTEAFF.

The chain is built from TRBV3-1 and TRBJ1-1. Per germline, CDR1 LGHDT and CDR2 YNNKEL (reference sequence). The CDR3 length is 16 residues. This CDR3 is CASSQYYGGSRVEAFF.

Judged by frequency, this clonotype is medium-sized. The chain couples TRBV12-3 or TRBV12-4 to TRBJ2-1; no DNA is available, so the TRBD1 call from TCRdb remains unchecked. The CDR3 has 15 amino acids. This chain's CDR3 is CASSFEPGPNNEQFF.

This clonotype is identified as medium-sized (0.01 to 0.1%) from frequency. The V and J genes are TRBV28 and TRBJ2-7; TCRdb's D call of TRBD1 is untestable without DNA. The CDR3 extends over 14 amino acids. Germline values: CDR1 MDHEN, CDR2 SYDVKM. The CDR3 is CASSLFDARGEQYF.

The chain links TRBV24-1 to TRBJ2-2. This CDR3 has 15 amino acids. CDR1 is KGHDR and CDR2 is SFDVKD in the germline V gene. CDR3 sequence: CATSDLGGNTGELFF.

Considering frequency, this clonotype is medium-sized. V is TRBV5-1 and J is TRBJ2-3. The germline V gene encodes CDR1 SGHRS and CDR2 YFSETQ. The CDR3 contains 18 residues. The CDR3 here is CASSLANFVQLSTDTQYF.

The chain combines TRBV19 with TRBJ2-3. CDR1 and CDR2 (germline): LNHDA, SQIVND (reference sequence). CDR3 length: 12 residues. The CDR3 loop reads CASSMGIDTQYF.